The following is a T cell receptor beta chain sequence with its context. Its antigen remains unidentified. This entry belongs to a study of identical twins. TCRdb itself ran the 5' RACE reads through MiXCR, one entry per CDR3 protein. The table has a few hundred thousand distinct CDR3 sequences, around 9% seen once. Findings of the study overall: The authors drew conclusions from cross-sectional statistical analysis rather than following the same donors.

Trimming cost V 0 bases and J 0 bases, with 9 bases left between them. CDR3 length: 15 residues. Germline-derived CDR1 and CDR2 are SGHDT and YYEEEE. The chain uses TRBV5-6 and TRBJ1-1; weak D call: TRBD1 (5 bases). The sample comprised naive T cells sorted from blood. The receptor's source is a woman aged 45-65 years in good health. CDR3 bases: TGTGCCAGCAGCTTGGCTGGCAGGGTGAACACTGAAGCTTTCTTT. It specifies CASSLAGRVNTEAFF. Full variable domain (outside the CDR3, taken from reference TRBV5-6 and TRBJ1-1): DAGVTQSPTHLIKTRGQQVTLRCSPKSGHDTVSWYQQALGQGPQFIFQYYEEEERQRGNFPDRFSGHQFPNYSSELNVNALLLGDSALYLCASSLAGRVNTEAFFGQGTRLTVV.